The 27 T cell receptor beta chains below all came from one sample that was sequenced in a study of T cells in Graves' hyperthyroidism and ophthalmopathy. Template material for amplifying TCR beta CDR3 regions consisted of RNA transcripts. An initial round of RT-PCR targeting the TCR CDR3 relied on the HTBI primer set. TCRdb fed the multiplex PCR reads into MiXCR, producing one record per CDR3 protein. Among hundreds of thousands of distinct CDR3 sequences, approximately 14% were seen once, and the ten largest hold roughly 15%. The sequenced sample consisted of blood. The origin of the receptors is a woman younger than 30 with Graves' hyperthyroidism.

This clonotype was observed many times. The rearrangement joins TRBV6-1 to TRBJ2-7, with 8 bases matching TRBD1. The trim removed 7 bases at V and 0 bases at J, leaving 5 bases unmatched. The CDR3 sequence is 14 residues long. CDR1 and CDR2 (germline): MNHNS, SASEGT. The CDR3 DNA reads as TGTGCCAGCAAACGACAGGGGAGCTCCTACGAGCAGTACTTC. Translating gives CASKRQGSSYEQYF.

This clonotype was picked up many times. CDR3 sequence reads: CASSYLAGGPNEQFF. The CDR3, as DNA: TGCGCCAGCAGCTATCTAGCGGGAGGACCCAATGAGCAGTTCTTC. This sequence joins TRBV5-1 and TRBJ2-1, with 11 bases fitting TRBD2. V was clipped by 3 bases and J by 6 bases; unmatched bases: 5. CDR3 length equals 15 residues. Germline assignment: CDR1 SGHRS and CDR2 YFSETQ.

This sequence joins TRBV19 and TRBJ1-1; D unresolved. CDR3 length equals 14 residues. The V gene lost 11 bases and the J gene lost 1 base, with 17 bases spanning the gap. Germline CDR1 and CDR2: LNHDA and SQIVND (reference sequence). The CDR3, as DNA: TGTGCCTCAAAGCGATCGAACGGGAACACTGAAGCTTTCTTT. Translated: CASKRSNGNTEAFF.

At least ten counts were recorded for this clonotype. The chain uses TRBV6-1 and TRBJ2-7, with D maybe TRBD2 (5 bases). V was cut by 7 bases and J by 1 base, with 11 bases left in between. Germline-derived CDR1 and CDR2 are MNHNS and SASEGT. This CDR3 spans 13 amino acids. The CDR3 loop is CASTFGVSYEQYF. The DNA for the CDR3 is TGTGCCAGCACATTCGGGGTGTCCTACGAGCAGTACTTC.

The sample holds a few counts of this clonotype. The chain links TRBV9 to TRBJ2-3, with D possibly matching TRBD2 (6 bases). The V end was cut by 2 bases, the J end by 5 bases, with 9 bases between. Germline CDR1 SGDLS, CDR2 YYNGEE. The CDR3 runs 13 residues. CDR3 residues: CASSVGRGDTQYF. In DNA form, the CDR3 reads TGTGCCAGCAGCGTGGGGCGGGGAGATACGCAGTATTTT.

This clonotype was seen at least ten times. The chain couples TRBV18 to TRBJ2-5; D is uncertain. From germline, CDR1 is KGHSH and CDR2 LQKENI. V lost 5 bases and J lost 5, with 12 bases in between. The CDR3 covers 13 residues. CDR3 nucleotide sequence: TGTGCCAGCTCAAGTAGGCAGACGGAGACCCAGTACTTC. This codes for CASSSRQTETQYF.

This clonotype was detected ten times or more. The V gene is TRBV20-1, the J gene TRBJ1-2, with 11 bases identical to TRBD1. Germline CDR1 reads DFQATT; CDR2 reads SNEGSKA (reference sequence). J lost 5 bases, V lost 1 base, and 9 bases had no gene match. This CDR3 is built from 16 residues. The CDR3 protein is CSARARTGGNRYGYTF. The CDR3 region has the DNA TGCAGTGCTAGAGCCCGGACAGGGGGCAATAGGTATGGCTACACCTTC.

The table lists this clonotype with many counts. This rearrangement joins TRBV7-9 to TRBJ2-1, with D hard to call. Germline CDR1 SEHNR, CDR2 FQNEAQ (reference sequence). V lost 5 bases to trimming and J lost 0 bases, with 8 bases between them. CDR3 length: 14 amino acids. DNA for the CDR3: TGTGCCAGCAGCCGGTCTTCCTCCTACAATGAGCAGTTCTTC. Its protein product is CASSRSSSYNEQFF.

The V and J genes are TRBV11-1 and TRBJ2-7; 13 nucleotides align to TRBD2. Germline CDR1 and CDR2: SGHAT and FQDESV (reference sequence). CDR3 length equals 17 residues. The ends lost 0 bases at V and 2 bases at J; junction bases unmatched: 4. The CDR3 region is CASSLALGTSGTYEQYF. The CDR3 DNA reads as TGTGCCAGCAGCTTAGCTCTGGGGACTAGCGGGACCTACGAGCAGTACTTC.

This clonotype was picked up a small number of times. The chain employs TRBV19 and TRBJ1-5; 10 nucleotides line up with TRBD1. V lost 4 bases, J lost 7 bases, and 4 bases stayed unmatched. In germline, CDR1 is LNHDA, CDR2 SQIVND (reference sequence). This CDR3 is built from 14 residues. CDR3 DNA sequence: TGTGCCAGTAGTACGGGACAGGGGATGCAGCCCCAGCATTTT. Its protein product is CASSTGQGMQPQHF.

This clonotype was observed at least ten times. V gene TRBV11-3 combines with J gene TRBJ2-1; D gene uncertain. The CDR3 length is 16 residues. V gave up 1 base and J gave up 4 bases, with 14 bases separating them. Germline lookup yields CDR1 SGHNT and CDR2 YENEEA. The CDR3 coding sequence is TGTGCCAGCAGCTTAGTCTTCGGCGGAAATTACAATGAGCAGTTCTTC. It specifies CASSLVFGGNYNEQFF.

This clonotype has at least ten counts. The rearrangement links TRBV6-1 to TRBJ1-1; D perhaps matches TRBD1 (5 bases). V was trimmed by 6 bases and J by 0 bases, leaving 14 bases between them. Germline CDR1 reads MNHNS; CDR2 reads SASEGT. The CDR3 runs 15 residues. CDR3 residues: CASSFLGGVNTEAFF. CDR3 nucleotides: TGTGCCAGCAGCTTTTTGGGGGGGGTGAACACTGAAGCTTTCTTT.

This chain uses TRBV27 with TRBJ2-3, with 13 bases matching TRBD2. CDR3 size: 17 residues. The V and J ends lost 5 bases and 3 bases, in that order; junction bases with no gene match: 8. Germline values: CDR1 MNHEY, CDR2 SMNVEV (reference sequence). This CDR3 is CASSPGLAGVGTDTQYF. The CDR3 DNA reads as TGTGCCAGCAGTCCTGGACTAGCGGGAGTAGGGACAGATACGCAGTATTTT.

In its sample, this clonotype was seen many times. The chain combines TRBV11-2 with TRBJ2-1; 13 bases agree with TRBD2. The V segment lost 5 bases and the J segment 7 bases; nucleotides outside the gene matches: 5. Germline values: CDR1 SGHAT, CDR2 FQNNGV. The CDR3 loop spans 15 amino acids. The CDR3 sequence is CASSPGLAGANEQFF. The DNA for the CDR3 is TGTGCCAGCAGCCCCGGACTAGCGGGAGCGAATGAGCAGTTCTTC. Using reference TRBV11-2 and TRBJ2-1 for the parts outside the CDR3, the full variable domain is EAGVAQSPRYKIIEKRQSVAFWCNPISGHATLYWYQQILGQGPKLLIQFQNNGVVDDSQLPKDRFSAERLKGVDSTLKIQPAKLEDSAVYLCASSPGLAGANEQFFGPGTRLTVL.

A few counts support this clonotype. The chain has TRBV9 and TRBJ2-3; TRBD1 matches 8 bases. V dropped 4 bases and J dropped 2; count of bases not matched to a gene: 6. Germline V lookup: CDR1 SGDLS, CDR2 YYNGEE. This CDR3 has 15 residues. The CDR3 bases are TGTGCCAGCAGCTCCGGACAGGGTAACACAGATACGCAGTATTTT. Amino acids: CASSSGQGNTDTQYF. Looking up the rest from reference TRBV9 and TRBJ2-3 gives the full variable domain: DSGVTQTPKHLITATGQRVTLRCSPRSGDLSVYWYQQSLDQGLQFLIQYYNGEERAKGNILERFSAQQFPDLHSELNLSSLELGDSALYFCASSSGQGNTDTQYFGPGTRLTVL.

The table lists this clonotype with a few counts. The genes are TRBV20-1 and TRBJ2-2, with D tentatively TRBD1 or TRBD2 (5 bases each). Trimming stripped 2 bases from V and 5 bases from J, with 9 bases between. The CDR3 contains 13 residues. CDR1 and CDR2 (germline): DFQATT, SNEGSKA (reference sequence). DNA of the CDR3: TGCAGTGCTAGATGGGACCGAACCGGGGAGCTGTTTTTT. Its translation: CSARWDRTGELFF.

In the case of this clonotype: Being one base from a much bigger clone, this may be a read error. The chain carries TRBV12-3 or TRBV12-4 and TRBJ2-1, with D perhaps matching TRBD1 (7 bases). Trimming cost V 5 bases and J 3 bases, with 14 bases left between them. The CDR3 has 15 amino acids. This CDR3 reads CASSDQGGVYNEQFF. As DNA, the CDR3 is TGTGCCAGCAGTGACCAGGGGGGAGTCTACAATGAGCAGTTCTTC.

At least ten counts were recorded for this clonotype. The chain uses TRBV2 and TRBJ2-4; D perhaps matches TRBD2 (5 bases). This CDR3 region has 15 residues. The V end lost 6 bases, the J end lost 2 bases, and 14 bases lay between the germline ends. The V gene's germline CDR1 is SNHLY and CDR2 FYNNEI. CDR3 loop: CASRREKVTKNIQYF. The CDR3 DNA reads TGTGCCAGCAGGAGGGAAAAAGTAACCAAAAACATTCAGTACTTC.

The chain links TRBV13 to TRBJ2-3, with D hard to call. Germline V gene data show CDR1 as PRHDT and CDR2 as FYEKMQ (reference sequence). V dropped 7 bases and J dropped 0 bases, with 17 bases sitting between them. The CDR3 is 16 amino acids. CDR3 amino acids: CASKPLSGWSTDTQYF. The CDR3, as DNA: TGTGCCAGCAAGCCACTGTCGGGTTGGAGCACAGATACGCAGTATTTT.

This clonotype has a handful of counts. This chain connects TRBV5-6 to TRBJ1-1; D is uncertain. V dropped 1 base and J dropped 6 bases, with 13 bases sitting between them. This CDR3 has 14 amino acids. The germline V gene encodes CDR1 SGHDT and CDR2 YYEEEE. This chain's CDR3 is CASSLIGLDAEAFF. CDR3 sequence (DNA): TGTGCCAGCAGCTTGATAGGGCTTGACGCTGAAGCTTTCTTT.

The CDR3 bases are TGTGCCAGTAGCCACAGGACGGCGAGTTCACCCCTCCACTTT. It is translated as CASSHRTASSPLHF. This chain uses TRBV19 with TRBJ1-6; a weak D match, TRBD1 (5 bases). Trimming left V 6 bases short and J 9 bases short, with 15 bases between. The germline CDR1 and CDR2 sequences are LNHDA and SQIVND (reference sequence). This CDR3 has 14 amino acids.

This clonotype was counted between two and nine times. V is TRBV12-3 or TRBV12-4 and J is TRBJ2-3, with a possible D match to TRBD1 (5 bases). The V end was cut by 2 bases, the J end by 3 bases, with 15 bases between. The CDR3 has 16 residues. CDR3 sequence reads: CASSLSPGWGTDTQYF. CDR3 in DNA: TGTGCCAGCAGTTTATCACCAGGGTGGGGAACAGATACGCAGTATTTT.

The CDR3 is CASSVFTGISKNIQYF. CDR3 bases: TGTGCCAGCAGTGTATTCACAGGGATAAGCAAAAACATTCAGTACTTC. The chain combines TRBV28 with TRBJ2-4; TRBD1 is a possible D gene (6 bases). The CDR3 covers 16 residues. The germline CDR1 and CDR2 sequences are MDHEN and SYDVKM. The ends were cut back, 5 bases at V and 3 bases at J, with 17 bases in the middle.

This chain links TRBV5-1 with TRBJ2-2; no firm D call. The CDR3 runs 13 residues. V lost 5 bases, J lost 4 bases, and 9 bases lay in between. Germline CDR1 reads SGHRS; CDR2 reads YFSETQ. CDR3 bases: TGCGCCAGCAGAGACACATTCACCGGGGAGCTGTTTTTT. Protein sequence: CASRDTFTGELFF.

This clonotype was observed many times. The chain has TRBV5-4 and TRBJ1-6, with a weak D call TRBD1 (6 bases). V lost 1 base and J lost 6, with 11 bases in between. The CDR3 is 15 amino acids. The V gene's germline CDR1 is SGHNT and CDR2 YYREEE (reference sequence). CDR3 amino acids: CASSLSTGSNSPLHF. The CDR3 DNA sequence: TGTGCCAGCAGCTTGTCCACAGGGAGTAATTCACCCCTCCACTTT.

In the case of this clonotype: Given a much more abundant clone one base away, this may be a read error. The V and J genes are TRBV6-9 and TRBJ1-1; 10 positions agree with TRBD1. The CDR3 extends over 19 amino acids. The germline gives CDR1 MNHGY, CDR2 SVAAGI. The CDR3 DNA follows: TGTGCCAGCGGTTACCCCCTGACGGGACAGGGGACTCTGAACACTGAAGCTTTCTTT. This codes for CASGYPLTGQGTLNTEAFF.

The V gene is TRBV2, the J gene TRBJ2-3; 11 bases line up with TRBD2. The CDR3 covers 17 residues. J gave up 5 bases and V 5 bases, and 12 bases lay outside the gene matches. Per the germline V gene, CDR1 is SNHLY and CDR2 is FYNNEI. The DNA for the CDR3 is TGTGCCAGCAGTTCTCGTCTACTAGCGGGAGAAGGAGATACGCAGTATTTT. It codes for CASSSRLLAGEGDTQYF.